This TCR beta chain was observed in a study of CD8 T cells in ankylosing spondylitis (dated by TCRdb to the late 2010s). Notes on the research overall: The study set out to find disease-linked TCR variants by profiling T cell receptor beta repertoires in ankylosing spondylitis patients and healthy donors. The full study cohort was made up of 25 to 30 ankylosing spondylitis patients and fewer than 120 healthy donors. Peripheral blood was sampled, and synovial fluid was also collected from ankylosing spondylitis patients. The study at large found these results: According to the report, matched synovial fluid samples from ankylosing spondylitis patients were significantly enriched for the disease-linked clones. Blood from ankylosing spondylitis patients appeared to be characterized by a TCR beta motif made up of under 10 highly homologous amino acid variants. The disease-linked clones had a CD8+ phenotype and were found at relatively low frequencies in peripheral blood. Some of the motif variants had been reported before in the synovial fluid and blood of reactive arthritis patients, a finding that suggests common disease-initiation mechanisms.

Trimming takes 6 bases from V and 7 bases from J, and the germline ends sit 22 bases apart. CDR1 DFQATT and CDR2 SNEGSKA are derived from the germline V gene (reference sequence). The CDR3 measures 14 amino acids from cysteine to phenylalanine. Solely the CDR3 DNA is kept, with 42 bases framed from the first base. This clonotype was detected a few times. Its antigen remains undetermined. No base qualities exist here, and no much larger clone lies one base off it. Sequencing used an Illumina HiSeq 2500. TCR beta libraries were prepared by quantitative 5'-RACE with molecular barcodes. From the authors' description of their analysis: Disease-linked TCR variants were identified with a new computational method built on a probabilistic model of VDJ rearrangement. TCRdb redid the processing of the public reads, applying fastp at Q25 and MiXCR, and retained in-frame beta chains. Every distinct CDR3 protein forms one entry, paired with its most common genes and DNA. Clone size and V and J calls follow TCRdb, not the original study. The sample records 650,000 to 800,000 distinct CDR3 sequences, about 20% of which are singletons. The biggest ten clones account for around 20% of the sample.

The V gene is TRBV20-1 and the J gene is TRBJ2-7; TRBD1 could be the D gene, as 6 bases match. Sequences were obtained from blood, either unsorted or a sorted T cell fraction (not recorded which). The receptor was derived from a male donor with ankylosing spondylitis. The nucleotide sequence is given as TGCAGTGCCAGCAGGGGACCCGGGCCCCGAGAGCAGTACTTC. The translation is CSASRGPGPREQYF.